Given below is one T cell receptor (beta chain) in context. Profiled with immunoSEQ multiplex PCR; TCRdb holds only in-frame clones, not every one. The table has under 200,000 clones, more than 85% seen once; the top ten hold 0.55% to 0.7%. V lost 3 bases and J 0 bases, leaving 11 bases between the germline ends. CDR3 size: 16 residues. CDR1 is MDHEN and CDR2 is SYDVKM in the germline V gene. The data belong to a study of control samples from healthy donors and cancer patients. The receptor was isolated from a woman aged 25-40 years in good health. The V and J genes are TRBV28 and TRBJ2-2; D assignment may be TRBD1 or TRBD2 (6 bases each). Specimen: blood. The CDR3 DNA reads as TGTGCCAGCAGTTTGAGGGGGGCCTCGAACACCGGGGAGCTGTTTTTT. Protein product: CASSLRGASNTGELFF.